These 18 T cell receptor beta chains were sequenced from one sample in a study of chemoradiotherapy in HPV16-positive cancers. The assay was immunoSEQ multiplex PCR, and TCRdb's table has in-frame clones only and misses some. The table records 20,000 to 25,000 clones, around 90% of them present only once. The specimen was blood, collected from a patient who underwent chemoradiotherapy. The receptor set was obtained from a human donor with HPV-associated anogenital cancer.

This clone has a single count. This chain uses TRBV6-1 with TRBJ1-1, with D unclear. Looked up from germline, CDR1 is MNHNS and CDR2 is SASEGT. This CDR3 is 14 amino acids long. V was pared by 2 bases and J by 5 bases, with 12 bases between. The CDR3 DNA follows: TGTGCCAGCAGTGAAAATCTGGGCCGGACTGAAGCTTTCTTT. Amino acid sequence: CASSENLGRTEAFF.

The V call is TRBV19, the J call TRBJ2-3; 8 bases map to TRBD1. CDR1 and CDR2 (germline): LNHDA, SQIVND (reference sequence). V was pared by 6 bases and J by 4 bases, with 3 bases of the junction left unmatched. The CDR3 runs to 13 residues. The CDR3, as DNA: TGTGCCAGTAGGTCGGACAGGGCAGATACGCAGTATTTT. The encoded protein is CASRSDRADTQYF.

This chain joins TRBV7-2 and TRBJ1-2, with D unresolved. Germline CDR1 SGHTA, CDR2 FQGNSA. V was clipped by 0 bases and J by 8 bases, with 13 bases between them. This CDR3 comprises 14 residues. The CDR3 region is CASSLARQEEGYTF. In DNA form, the CDR3 reads TGTGCCAGCAGCTTAGCCAGGCAGGAGGAGGGCTACACCTTC. Variable domain in full (rest from reference TRBV7-2 and TRBJ1-2): GAGVSQSPSNKVTEKGKDVELRCDPISGHTALYWYRQSLGQGLEFLIYFQGNSAPDKSGLPSDRFSAERTGGSVSTLTIQRTQQEDSAVYLCASSLARQEEGYTFGSGTRLTVV.

This clone has just a few counts. The chain uses TRBV29-1 and TRBJ2-3; 8 bases line up with TRBD1. The CDR3 spans 16 residues. Germline V gene lookup returns CDR1 SQVTM and CDR2 ANQGSEA. Losses at the gene ends were 3 bases for V and 2 bases for J; bases not matched to a gene: 10. CDR3 in DNA: TGCAGCGTTGATGGCCACAGGGGGTTAGTCACAGATACGCAGTATTTT. It translates to CSVDGHRGLVTDTQYF.

This chain uses TRBV19 with TRBJ1-5, with TRBD1 identical over 8 bases. The CDR3 contains 15 residues. Germline loops: CDR1 LNHDA, CDR2 SQIVND (reference sequence). V lost 7 bases and J lost 0; bases outside the gene matches: 5. The CDR3 DNA is TGTGCCAGTACCGGAGGACAGGGTAGCAATCAGCCCCAGCATTTT. Translation gives CASTGGQGSNQPQHF.

The genes are TRBV2 and TRBJ2-4; D gene ambiguous. V lost 5 bases and J 1 base, leaving 12 bases between the germline ends. Germline values: CDR1 SNHLY, CDR2 FYNNEI. This CDR3 contains 15 residues. CDR3 sequence (DNA): TGTGCCAGCAGTCCCCAGAGCAGGGCCAAAAACATTCAGTACTTC. The encoded protein is CASSPQSRAKNIQYF. The full variable domain, its missing parts supplied by reference TRBV2 and TRBJ2-4, is EPEVTQTPSHQVTQMGQEVILRCVPISNHLYFYWYRQILGQKVEFLVSFYNNEISEKSEIFDDQFSVERPDGSNFTLKIRSTKLEDSAMYFCASSPQSRAKNIQYFGAGTRLSVL.

V is TRBV30 and J is TRBJ2-4, with D unclear. Trimming removed 2 bases at V and 0 bases at J, with 5 bases between. Germline values: CDR1 GTSNPN, CDR2 SVGIG (reference sequence). The length of the CDR3 is 13 residues. CDR3 residues: CAWSPGAKNIQYF. Here the CDR3 DNA reads TGTGCCTGGAGTCCAGGAGCCAAAAACATTCAGTACTTC.

The V and J genes are TRBV30 and TRBJ2-1, with D unclear. This CDR3 is built from 11 residues. In germline, CDR1 is GTSNPN, CDR2 SVGIG (reference sequence). The ends were cut back, 5 bases at V and 4 bases at J, with 6 bases in the middle. CDR3 coding DNA: TGTGCCTGGGTGGAGTACAATGAGCAGTTCTTC. Residues: CAWVEYNEQFF.

The rearrangement links TRBV18 to TRBJ2-3; possible D gene TRBD1, 5 bases. This CDR3 region has 12 residues. Trimming took 3 bases from V and 7 from J, leaving 8 bases between them. Germline V gene lookup returns CDR1 KGHSH and CDR2 LQKENI. In DNA, the CDR3 is TGTGCCAGCTCACCGGACATTAATACGCAGTATTTT. It codes for CASSPDINTQYF.

This chain links TRBV7-6 with TRBJ2-5; 11 bases map to TRBD2. There are 16 residues in the CDR3. The trim removed 5 bases at V and 5 bases at J, leaving 10 bases unmatched. Germline values: CDR1 SGHVS, CDR2 FNYEAQ. CDR3 coding DNA: TGTGCCAGCAGCCCTGGATTAGCGGGGGGGCCGGAGACCCAGTACTTC. It yields the protein CASSPGLAGGPETQYF.

The chain is built from TRBV5-4 and TRBJ2-2, with D maybe TRBD2 (5 bases). V gave up 0 bases and J gave up 1 base, with 7 bases separating them. Germline CDR1 and CDR2: SGHNT and YYREEE (reference sequence). This CDR3 comprises 15 residues. The CDR3 is CASSLARENTGELFF. CDR3 nucleotide sequence: TGTGCCAGCAGCTTGGCTCGGGAGAACACCGGGGAGCTGTTTTTT. The full variable domain, rest sourced from reference TRBV5-4 and TRBJ2-2, is ETGVTQSPTHLIKTRGQQVTLRCSSQSGHNTVSWYQQALGQGPQFIFQYYREEENGRGNFPPRFSGLQFPNYSSELNVNALELDDSALYLCASSLARENTGELFFGEGSRLTVL.

This clone was seen more than once but under ten times. This chain links TRBV19 with TRBJ2-2; the match to TRBD1 covers 8 bases. The germline V gene has CDR1 LNHDA and CDR2 SQIVND (reference sequence). The J segment lost 6 bases and the V segment lost 5 bases, leaving 5 bases of the junction unmatched. The CDR3 sequence is 14 residues long. CDR3 loop: CASSATGVAGELFF. CDR3 sequence (DNA): TGTGCCAGTAGTGCGACAGGGGTGGCCGGGGAGCTGTTTTTT.

This clone is a singleton in its sample. This chain connects TRBV30 to TRBJ1-5; D is undetermined. The CDR3 is made up of 12 amino acids. Germline V CDR1 and CDR2: GTSNPN, SVGIG (reference sequence). The V and J ends lost 4 bases and 2 bases respectively, with 6 bases between them. This CDR3 reads CAWNQRNQPQHF. DNA of the CDR3: TGTGCCTGGAATCAACGCAATCAGCCCCAGCATTTT.

In this sample, this clone turned up once. The rearrangement links TRBV27 to TRBJ2-7; possible D gene TRBD1, 5 bases. This CDR3 contains 17 residues. CDR1 and CDR2 from the germline V gene are MNHEY and SMNVEV (reference sequence). Trimming cost V 3 bases and J 0 bases, with 18 bases left between them. CDR3 sequence: CASSFGARTGSSYEQYV. As DNA, the CDR3 is TGTGCCAGCAGTTTTGGGGCCCGCACAGGCAGCTCCTACGAGCAGTACGTC.

The chain has TRBV6-5 and TRBJ1-4; unclear D gene. Germline V CDR1 and CDR2: MNHEY, SVGAGI. This CDR3 has 15 residues. V was clipped by 0 bases and J by 3 bases, with 8 bases between them. CDR3 region: CASSYSGLANEKLFF. The CDR3 coding sequence is TGTGCCAGCAGTTACTCGGGTTTGGCTAATGAAAAACTGTTTTTT.

V and J are TRBV5-5 and TRBJ2-2, with D tentatively TRBD1 or TRBD2 (7 bases each). The CDR3 sequence is 15 residues long. Trimming cost V 3 bases and J 4 bases, with 13 bases left between them. Per the germline V gene, CDR1 is SGHKS and CDR2 is YYEKEE (reference sequence). CDR3 DNA: TGTGCCAGCAGCTGGGAGGGACAGCCCACCGGGGAGCTGTTTTTT. Translation gives CASSWEGQPTGELFF.

V usage is TRBV9 and J usage is TRBJ1-2; possibly TRBD1 for D (5 bases). CDR1 is SGDLS and CDR2 is YYNGEE in the germline V gene. The CDR3 has 13 amino acids. The ends were cut back, 3 bases at V and 4 bases at J, with 10 bases in the middle. CDR3 coding DNA: TGTGCCAGCAGCGAAGGGACGGTCTATGGCTACACCTTC. Amino acids: CASSEGTVYGYTF.

The chain uses TRBV19 and TRBJ1-6; 8 nucleotides line up with TRBD1. Germline loops: CDR1 LNHDA, CDR2 SQIVND (reference sequence). The trim removed 7 bases at V and 6 bases at J, leaving 5 bases unmatched. The CDR3 totals 14 residues. The CDR3 DNA follows: TGTGCCAGTAATTTCGGACAGGGTAATTCACCCCTCCACTTT. It encodes CASNFGQGNSPLHF.